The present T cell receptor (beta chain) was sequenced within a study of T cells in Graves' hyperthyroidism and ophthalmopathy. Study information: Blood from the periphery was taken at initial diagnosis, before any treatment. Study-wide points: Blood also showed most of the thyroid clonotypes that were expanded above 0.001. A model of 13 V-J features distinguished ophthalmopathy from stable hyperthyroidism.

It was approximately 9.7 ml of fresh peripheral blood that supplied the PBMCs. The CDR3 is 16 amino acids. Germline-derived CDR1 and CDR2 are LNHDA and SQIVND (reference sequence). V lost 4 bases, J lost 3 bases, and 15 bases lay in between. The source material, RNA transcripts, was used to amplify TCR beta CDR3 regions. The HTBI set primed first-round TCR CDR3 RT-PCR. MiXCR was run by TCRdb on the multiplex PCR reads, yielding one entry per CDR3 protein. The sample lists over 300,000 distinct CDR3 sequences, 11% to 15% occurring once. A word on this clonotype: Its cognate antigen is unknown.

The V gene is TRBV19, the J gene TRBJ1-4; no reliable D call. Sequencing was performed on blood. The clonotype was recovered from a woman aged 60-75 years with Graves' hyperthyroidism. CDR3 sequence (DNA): TGTGCCAGTAGTACCCCGAGGAGAGGAGCTAATGAAAAACTGTTTTTT. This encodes CASSTPRRGANEKLFF.